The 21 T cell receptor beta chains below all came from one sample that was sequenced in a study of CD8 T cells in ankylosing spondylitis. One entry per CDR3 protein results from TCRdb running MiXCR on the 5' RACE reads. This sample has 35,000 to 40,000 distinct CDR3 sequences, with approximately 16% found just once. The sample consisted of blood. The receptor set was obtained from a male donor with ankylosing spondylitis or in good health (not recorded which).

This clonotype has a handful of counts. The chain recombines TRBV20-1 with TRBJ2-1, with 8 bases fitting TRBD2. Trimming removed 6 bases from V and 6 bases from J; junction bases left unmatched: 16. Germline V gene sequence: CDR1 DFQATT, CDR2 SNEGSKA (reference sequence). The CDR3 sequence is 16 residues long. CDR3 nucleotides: TGCAGTGCCCGAGAAGCGGCGGGGGGTAAACTCAATGAGCAGTTCTTC. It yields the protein CSAREAAGGKLNEQFF.

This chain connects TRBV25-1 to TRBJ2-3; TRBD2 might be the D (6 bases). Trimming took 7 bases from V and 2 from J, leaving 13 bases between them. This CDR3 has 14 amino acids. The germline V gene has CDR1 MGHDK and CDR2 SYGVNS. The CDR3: CASTVGGTTDTQYF. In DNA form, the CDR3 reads TGTGCCAGCACAGTGGGCGGGACCACAGATACGCAGTATTTT.

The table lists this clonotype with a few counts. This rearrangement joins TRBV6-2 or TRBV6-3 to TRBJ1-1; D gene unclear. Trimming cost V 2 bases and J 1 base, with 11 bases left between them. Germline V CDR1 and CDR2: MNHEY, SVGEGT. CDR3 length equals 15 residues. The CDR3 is CASSYPPSSNTEAFF. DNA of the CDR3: TGTGCCAGCAGTTACCCGCCCTCATCGAACACTGAAGCTTTCTTT.

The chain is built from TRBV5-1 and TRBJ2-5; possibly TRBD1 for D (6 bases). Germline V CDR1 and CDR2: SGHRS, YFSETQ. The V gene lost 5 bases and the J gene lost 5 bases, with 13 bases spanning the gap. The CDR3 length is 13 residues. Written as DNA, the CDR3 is TGCGCCAGCAGAAACAGGGCATCGGAGACCCAGTACTTC. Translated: CASRNRASETQYF.

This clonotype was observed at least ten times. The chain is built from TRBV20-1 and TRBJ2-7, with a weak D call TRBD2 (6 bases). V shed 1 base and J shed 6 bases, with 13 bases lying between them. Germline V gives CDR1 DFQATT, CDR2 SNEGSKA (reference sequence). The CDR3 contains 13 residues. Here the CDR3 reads CSARVRGMSEQYF. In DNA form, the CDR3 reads TGCAGTGCTAGAGTACGGGGGATGAGCGAGCAGTACTTC.

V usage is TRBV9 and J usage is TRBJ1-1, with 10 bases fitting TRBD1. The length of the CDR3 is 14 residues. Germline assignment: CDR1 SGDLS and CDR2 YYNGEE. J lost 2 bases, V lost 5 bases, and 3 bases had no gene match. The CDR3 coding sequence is TGTGCCAGCAGTGGGACAGGGGATAACACTGAAGCTTTCTTT. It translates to CASSGTGDNTEAFF.

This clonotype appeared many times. CDR3 amino acids: CASSPDSGVSYNEQFF. CDR3 bases: TGTGCCAGCAGCCCTGATAGCGGGGTCTCCTACAATGAGCAGTTCTTC. This chain joins TRBV28 and TRBJ2-1; the match to TRBD2 covers 8 bases. J gave up 0 bases and V 6 bases, and 7 bases lay outside the gene matches. The CDR3 has 16 amino acids. Per the germline V gene, CDR1 is MDHEN and CDR2 is SYDVKM.

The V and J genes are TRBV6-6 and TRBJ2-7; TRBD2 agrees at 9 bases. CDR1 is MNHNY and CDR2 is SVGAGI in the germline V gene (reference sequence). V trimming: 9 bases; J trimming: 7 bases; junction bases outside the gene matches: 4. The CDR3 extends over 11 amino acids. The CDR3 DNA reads TGTGCCAGTGGACTAGCGAAAGAGCAGTACGTC. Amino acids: CASGLAKEQYV.

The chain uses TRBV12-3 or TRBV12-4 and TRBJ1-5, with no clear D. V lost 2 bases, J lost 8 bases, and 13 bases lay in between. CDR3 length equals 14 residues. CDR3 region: CASSLSAVAKPQHF. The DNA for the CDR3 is TGTGCCAGCAGTTTATCAGCGGTTGCAAAGCCCCAGCATTTT.

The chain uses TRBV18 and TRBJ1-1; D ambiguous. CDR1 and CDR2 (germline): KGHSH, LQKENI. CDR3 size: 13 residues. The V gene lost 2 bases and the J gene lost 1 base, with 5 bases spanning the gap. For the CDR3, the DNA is TGTGCCAGCTCACCAGGGGAGAACACTGAAGCTTTCTTT. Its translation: CASSPGENTEAFF.

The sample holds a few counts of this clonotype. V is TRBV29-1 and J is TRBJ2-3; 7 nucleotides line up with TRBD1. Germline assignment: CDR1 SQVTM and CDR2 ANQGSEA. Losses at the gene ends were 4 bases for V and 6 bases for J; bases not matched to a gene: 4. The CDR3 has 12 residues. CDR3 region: CSVVLRGDTQYF. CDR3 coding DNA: TGCAGCGTTGTACTCAGGGGGGATACGCAGTATTTT.

The CDR3 protein is CASSLLGGPNSPLHF. DNA for the CDR3: TGTGCCAGCAGTTTATTGGGGGGACCCAATTCACCCCTCCACTTT. V gene TRBV27 combines with J gene TRBJ1-6; a weak D match, TRBD1 (5 bases). Trimming pared 1 base from V and 7 bases from J, leaving 11 bases between. CDR1 is MNHEY, CDR2 SMNVEV, per germline (reference sequence). This CDR3 region has 15 residues.

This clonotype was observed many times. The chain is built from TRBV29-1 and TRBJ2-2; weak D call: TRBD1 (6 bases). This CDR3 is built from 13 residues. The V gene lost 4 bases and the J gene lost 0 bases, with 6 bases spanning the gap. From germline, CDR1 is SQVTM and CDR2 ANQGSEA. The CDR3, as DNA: TGCAGCGTTGGGACAGCGAACACCGGGGAGCTGTTTTTT. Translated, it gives CSVGTANTGELFF.

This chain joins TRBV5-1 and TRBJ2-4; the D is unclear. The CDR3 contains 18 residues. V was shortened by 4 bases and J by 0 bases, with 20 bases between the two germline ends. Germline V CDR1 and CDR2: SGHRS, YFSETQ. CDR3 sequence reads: CASSPSGSIILAKNIQYF. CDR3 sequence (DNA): TGCGCCAGCAGCCCATCAGGTAGCATCATACTAGCCAAAAACATTCAGTACTTC.

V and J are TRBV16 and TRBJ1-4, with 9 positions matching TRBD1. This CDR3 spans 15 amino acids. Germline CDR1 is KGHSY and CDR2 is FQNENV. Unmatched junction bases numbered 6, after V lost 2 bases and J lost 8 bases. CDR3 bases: TGTGCCAGCAGCCAACCACAGGGGGCTACGGAAAAACTGTTTTTT. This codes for CASSQPQGATEKLFF.

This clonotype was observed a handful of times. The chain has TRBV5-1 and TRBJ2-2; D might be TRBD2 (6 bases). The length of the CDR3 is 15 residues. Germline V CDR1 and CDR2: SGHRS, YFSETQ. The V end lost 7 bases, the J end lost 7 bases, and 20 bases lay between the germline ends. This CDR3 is CASRLGAPAGGELFF. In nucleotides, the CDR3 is TGCGCCAGCCGGTTGGGCGCACCAGCGGGCGGGGAGCTGTTTTTT.

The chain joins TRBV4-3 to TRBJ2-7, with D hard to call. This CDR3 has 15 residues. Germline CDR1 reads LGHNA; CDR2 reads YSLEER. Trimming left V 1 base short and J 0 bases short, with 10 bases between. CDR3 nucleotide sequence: TGCGCCAGCAGCCAAGGCGTAACGAGCTCCTACGAGCAGTACTTC. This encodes CASSQGVTSSYEQYF.

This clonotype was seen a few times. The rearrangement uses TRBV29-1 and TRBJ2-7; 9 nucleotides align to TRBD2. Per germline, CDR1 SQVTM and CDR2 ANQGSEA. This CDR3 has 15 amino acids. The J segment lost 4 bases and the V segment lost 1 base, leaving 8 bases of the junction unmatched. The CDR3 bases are TGCAGCGTTGAAGGGAGTAGCGGGAGTTCGTACGAGCAGTACTTC. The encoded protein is CSVEGSSGSSYEQYF.

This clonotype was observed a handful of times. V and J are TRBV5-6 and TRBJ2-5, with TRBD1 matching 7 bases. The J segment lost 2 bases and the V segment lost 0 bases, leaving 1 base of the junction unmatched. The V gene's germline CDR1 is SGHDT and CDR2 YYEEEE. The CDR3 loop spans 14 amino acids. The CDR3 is CASSLGTGQETQYF. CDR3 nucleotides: TGTGCCAGCAGCTTGGGGACAGGTCAAGAGACCCAGTACTTC.

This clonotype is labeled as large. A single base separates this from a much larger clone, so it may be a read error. The CDR3, as DNA: TGTGCCAGCAGCTCGGGACAGGGTATGAACGCTGAAGCTTTCTTT. Amino acids: CASSSGQGMNAEAFF. The chain carries TRBV7-9 and TRBJ1-1; TRBD1 agrees at 9 bases. This CDR3 comprises 15 residues. CDR1 SEHNR and CDR2 FQNEAQ come from the germline V gene (reference sequence).

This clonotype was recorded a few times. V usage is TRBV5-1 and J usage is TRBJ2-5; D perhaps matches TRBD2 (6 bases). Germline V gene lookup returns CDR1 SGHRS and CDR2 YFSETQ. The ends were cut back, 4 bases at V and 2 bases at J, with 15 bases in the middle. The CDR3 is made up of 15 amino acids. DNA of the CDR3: TGCGCCAGCAGCCGTGGAGGGCAGGCACAAGAGACCCAGTACTTC. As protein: CASSRGGQAQETQYF.